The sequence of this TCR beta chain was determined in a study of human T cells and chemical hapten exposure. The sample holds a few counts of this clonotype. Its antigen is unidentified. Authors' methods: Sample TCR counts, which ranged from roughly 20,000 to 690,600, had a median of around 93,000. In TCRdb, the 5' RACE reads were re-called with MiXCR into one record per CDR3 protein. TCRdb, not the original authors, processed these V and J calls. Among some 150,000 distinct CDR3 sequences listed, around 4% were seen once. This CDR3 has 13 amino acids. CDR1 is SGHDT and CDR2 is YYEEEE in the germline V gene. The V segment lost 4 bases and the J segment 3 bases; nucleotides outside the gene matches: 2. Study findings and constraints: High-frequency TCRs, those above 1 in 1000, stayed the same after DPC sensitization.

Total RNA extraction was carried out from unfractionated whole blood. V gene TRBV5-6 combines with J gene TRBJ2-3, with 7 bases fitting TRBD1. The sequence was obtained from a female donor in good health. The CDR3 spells CASSDRVTDTQYF. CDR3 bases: TGTGCCAGCAGCGACAGGGTAACAGATACGCAGTATTTT.